The rows below give T cell receptor beta chains drawn from one sample of a study of blood T cells in healthy people across ages. Via MiXCR, TCRdb re-called the 5' RACE reads, giving one row per CDR3 protein. Here the sample spans over 1,300,000 distinct CDR3 sequences, approximately 60% being singletons. Sample: blood. Source of these receptors: a man between 18 and 35 years old in good health. CDR3s include the opening cysteine and the closing phenylalanine or tryptophan. Fields, in order: J gene, D gene, clone size, V gene, CDR3 protein, CDR3 DNA. A D gene is named only where the DNA matches it firmly. The size entry is marked missing in some rows and otherwise reads once, few, many or a size class.

TRBJ2-1 - - TRBV5-1 CASSLVWRANNEQFF TGCGCCAGCAGCTTGGTTTGGCGGGCTAACAATGAGCAGTTCTTC
TRBJ2-7 TRBD2 few TRBV3-1 CASSQQPLTSGESYEQYF TGTGCCAGCAGCCAACAACCTCTGACTAGCGGGGAATCCTACGAGCAGTACTTC
TRBJ2-1 - once TRBV20-1 CSARDLERPYNEQFF TGCAGTGCTAGAGATCTGGAACGACCCTACAATGAGCAGTTCTTC
TRBJ2-1 TRBD2 once TRBV5-6 CASSLFLAGAEYNEQFF TGTGCCAGCAGCTTGTTCCTAGCGGGGGCAGAATACAATGAGCAGTTCTTC
TRBJ1-2 - - TRBV4-3 CASSQEGTGDYGYTF TGCGCCAGCAGCCAAGAAGGGACCGGAGACTATGGCTACACCTTC
TRBJ1-1 TRBD1 - TRBV29-1 CSVRTGVSMNTEAFF TGCAGCGTGCGGACAGGAGTTTCCATGAACACTGAAGCTTTCTTT
TRBJ2-1 TRBD2 - TRBV4-3 CASSRARGGRENEQFF TGCGCCAGCAGCCGAGCACGGGGGGGCCGTGAGAATGAGCAGTTCTTC
TRBJ2-5 TRBD1 - TRBV4-1 CASSHLQGQGETQYF TGCGCCAGCAGCCACCTACAGGGACAGGGGGAGACCCAGTACTTC
TRBJ1-1 - - TRBV29-1 CSVTLNTEAFF TGCAGCGTTACATTGAACACTGAAGCTTTCTTT
TRBJ1-2 - few TRBV12-5 CASGLVMGEEGYTF TGTGCTAGTGGTTTGGTAATGGGGGAAGAAGGCTACACCTTC
TRBJ2-1 - few TRBV27 CASSLVGEYNEQFF TGTGCCAGCAGTCTCGTCGGGGAGTACAATGAGCAGTTCTTC
TRBJ2-5 - - TRBV5-1 CASYLGETQYF TGCGCCAGCTACTTGGGAGAGACCCAGTACTTC
TRBJ1-2 - few TRBV6-2/TRBV6-3 CASSYSLGGYTF TGTGCCAGCAGTTACTCCTTGGGAGGCTACACCTTC
TRBJ2-1 - few TRBV20-1 CSARDRASPAYNEQFF TGCAGTGCTAGAGATCGGGCTTCCCCTGCTTACAATGAGCAGTTCTTC
TRBJ2-5 - - TRBV27 CASSLWGKETQYF TGTGCCAGCAGTTTATGGGGGAAAGAGACCCAGTACTTC
TRBJ1-5 TRBD1 - TRBV6-1 CASSRTTGDNSNQPQHF TGTGCCAGCAGCCGAACGACAGGGGACAATAGCAATCAGCCCCAGCATTTT
TRBJ2-7 - few TRBV28 CASTDWSSYEQYF TGTGCCAGCACCGACTGGAGCTCCTACGAGCAGTACTTC
TRBJ1-3 - - TRBV12-3/TRBV12-4 CASSLEVGGTLSSGNTIYF TGTGCCAGCAGTTTAGAAGTGGGGGGCACGTTGAGCTCTGGAAACACCATATATTTT
TRBJ1-2 TRBD1 - TRBV5-1 CASSSGGEGGYTF TGCGCCAGCAGCTCAGGGGGCGAAGGGGGCTACACCTTC
TRBJ2-1 TRBD2 - TRBV4-3 CASSQSGGDYNEQFF TGCGCCAGCAGCCAAAGCGGGGGGGACTACAATGAGCAGTTCTTC
TRBJ1-2 - few TRBV3-1 CASSQDPLYGYTF TGTGCCAGCAGCCAAGATCCCCTTTATGGCTACACCTTC
TRBJ2-1 - - TRBV6-5 CASSRPAMGNEQFF TGTGCCAGCAGCCGCCCGGCAATGGGGAATGAGCAGTTCTTC
TRBJ2-5 - few TRBV28 CASSGGGLTETQYF TGTGCCAGCAGTGGGGGGGGCCTAACTGAGACCCAGTACTTC
TRBJ2-3 - - TRBV11-2 CAALDPGDTQYF TGTGCCGCTCTAGATCCAGGAGATACGCAGTATTTT
TRBJ1-2 TRBD1 once TRBV29-1 CSVWTGGTNYGYTF TGCAGCGTTTGGACAGGGGGCACCAACTATGGCTACACCTTC